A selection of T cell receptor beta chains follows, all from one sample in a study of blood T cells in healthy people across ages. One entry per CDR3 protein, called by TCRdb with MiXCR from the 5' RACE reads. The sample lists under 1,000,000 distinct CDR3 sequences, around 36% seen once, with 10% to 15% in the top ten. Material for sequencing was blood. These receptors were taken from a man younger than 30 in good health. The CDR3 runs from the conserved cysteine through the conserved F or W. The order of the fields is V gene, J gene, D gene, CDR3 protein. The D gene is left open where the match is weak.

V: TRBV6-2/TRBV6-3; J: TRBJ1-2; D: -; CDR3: CASSTKYGYTF
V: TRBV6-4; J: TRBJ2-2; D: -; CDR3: CASSDVGAKPTGELFF
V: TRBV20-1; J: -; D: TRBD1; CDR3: CSARPQGAASHEQYF
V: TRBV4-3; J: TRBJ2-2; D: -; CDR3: CASSQDATNTGELFF
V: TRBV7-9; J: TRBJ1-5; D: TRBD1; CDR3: CASSTSTGVQPQHF
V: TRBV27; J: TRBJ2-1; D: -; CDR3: CASTEGGSYNEQFF
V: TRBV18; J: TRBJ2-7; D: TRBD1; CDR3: CASSPEGQGQGEQYF
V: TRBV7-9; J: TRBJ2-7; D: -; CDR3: CASSLGTSGRPYEQYF
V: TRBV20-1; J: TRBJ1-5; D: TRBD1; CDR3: CSARAGTANQPQHF
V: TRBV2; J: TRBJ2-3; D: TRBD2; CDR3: CASPLAGGDSDTQYF
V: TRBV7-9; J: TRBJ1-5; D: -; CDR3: CASSLGGFGNQPQHF
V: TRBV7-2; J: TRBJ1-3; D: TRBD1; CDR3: CASSPDRAGNTIYF
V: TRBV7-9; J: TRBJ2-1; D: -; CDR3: CASSPWTLYNEQFF
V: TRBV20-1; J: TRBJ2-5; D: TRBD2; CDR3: CSAQTSGGDETQYF
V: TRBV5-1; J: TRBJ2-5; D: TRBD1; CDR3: CASSSEQGEETQYF
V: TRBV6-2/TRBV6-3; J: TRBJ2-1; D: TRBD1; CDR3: CASSYTTPDRVSYNEQFF
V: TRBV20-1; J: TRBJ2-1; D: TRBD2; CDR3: CSASGRALNEQFF
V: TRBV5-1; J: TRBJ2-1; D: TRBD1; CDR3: CASTRGNEQFF
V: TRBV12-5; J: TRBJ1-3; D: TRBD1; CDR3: CASGSRQGNGNTIYF
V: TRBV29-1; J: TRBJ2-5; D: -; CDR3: CSVGSAAQETQYF
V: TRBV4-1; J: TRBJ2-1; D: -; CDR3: CASSQGSGLDEQFF
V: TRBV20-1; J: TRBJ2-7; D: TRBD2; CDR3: CSARGGSGGPYEQYF
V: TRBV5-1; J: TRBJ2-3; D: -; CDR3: CASSFGIGTTDTQYF
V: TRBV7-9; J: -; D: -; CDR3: CATALAGSYNEQYF
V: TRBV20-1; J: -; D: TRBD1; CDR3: CSAREGVGGPYNEQYF
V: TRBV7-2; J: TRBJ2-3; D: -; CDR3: CASRRALGDTQYF
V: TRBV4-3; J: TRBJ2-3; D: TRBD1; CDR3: CASSQGIRGPDTQYF
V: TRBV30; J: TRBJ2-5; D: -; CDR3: CAWSGGDRETQYF
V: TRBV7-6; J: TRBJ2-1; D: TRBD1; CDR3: CASSLEGQASYNEQFF
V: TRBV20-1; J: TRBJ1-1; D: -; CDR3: CSAGEYTEAFF
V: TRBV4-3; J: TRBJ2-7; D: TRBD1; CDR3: CASSLGQGIGEQYF
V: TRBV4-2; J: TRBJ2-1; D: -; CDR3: CASSQDYGNYNEQFF
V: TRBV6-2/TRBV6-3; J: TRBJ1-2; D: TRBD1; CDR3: CASRDDRDLYGYTF
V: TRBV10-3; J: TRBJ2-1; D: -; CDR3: CAISPQTLGNEQFF
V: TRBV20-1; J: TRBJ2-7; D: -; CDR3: CSAGGWRSEQYF
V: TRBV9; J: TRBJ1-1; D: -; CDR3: CASSVEGGYPEAFF
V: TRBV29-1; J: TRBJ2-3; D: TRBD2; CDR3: CSVAPPRGGPKGDTQYF
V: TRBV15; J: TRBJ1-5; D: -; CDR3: CATSVGAGNQPQHF
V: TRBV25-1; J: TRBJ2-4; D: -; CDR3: CASSGEGSSAKNIQYF
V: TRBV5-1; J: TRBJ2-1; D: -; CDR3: CASSLPQEGEQFF
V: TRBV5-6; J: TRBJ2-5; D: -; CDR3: CASSLRRDREQYF
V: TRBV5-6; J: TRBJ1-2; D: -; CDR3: CASSPVGGYLNYGYTF
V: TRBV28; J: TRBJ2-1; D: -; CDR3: CASTQQNNEQFF
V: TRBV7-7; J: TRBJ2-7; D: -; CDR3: CASSLQSDNSYEQYF
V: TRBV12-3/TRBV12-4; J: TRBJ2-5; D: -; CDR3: CASSLVRAETQYF
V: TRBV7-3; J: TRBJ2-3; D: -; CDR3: CASSRERGLADTQYF
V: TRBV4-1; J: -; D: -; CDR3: CASSQDPPSAPLNEQYF